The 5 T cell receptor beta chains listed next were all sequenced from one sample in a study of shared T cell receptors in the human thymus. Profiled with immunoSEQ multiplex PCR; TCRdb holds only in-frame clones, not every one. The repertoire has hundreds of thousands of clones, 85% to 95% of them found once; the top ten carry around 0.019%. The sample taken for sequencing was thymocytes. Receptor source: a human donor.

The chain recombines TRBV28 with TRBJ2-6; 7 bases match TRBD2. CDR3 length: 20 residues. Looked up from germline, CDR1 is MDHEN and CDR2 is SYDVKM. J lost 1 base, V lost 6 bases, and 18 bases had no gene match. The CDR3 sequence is CASSANYIAGFESGANVLTF. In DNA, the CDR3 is TGTGCCAGCAGCGCGAATTATATAGCGGGCTTTGAGTCTGGGGCCAACGTCCTGACTTTC.

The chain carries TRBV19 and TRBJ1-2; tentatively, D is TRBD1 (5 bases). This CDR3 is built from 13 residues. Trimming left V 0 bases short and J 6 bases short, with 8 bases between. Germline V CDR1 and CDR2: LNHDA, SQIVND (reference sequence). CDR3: CASSIDRADGYTF. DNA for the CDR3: TGTGCCAGTAGTATAGACAGGGCCGATGGCTACACCTTC. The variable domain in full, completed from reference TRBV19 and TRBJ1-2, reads DGGITQSPKYLFRKEGQNVTLSCEQNLNHDAMYWYRQDPGQGLRLIYYSQIVNDFQKGDIAEGYSVSREKKESFPLTVTSAQKNPTAFYLCASSIDRADGYTFGSGTRLTVV.

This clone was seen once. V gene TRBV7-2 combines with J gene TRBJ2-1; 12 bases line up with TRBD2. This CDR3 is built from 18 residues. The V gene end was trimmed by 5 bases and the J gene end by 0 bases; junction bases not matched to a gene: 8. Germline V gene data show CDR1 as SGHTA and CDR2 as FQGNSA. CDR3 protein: CASSRRGLAGNSYNEQFF. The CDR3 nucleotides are TGTGCCAGCAGCCGGAGAGGACTAGCGGGAAACTCCTACAATGAGCAGTTCTTC.

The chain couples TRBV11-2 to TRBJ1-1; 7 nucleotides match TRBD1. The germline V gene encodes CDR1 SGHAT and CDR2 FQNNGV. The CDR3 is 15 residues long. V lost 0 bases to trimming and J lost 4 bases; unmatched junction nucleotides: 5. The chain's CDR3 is CASSLELQGITEAFF. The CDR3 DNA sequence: TGTGCCAGCAGCTTAGAGTTACAGGGGATCACTGAAGCTTTCTTT.

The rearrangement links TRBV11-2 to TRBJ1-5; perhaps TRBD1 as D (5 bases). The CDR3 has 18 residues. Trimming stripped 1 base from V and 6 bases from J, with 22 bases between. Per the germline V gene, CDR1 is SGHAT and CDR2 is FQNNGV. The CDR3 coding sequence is TGTGCCAGCAGCTTAGCCCAGGGAGATCACGTTAGGGTTCAGCCCCAGCATTTT. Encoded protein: CASSLAQGDHVRVQPQHF.